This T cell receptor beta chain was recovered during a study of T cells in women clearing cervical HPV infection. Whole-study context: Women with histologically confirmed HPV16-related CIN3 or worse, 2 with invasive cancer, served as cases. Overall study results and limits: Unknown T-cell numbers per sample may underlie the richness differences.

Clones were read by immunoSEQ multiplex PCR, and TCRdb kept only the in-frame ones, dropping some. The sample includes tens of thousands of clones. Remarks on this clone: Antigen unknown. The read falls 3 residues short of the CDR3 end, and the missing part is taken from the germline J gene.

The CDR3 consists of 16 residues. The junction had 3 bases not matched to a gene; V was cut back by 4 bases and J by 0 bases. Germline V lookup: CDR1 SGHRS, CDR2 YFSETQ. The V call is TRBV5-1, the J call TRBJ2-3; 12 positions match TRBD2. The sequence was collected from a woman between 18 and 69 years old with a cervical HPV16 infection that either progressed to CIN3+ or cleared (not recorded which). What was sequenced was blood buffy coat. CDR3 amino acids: CASSPGTSGSTDTQYF. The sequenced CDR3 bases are TGCGCCAGCAGCCCAGGGACTAGCGGGAGCACAGATACG.